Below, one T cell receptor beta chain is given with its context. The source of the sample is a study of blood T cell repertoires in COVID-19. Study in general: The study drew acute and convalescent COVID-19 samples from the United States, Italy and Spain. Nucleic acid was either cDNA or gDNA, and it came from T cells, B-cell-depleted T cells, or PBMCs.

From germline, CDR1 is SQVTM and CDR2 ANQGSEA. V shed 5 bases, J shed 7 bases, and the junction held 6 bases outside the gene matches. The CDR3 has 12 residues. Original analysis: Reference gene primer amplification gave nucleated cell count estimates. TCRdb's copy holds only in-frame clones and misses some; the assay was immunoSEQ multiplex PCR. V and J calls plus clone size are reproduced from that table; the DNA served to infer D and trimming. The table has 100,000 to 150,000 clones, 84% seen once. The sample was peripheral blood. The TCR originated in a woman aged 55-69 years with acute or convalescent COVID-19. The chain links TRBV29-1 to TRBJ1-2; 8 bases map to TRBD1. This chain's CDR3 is CSVTGGQRGYTF. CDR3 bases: TGCAGCGTTACAGGGGGGCAGCGTGGCTACACCTTC.